One and the same sample provided the 20 T cell receptor beta chains below, sequenced in a study of Tregs in tolerant kidney transplant recipients. Sequencing was performed with immunoSEQ multiplex PCR; in TCRdb, only in-frame clones are kept and a portion is missing. Altogether 100,000 to 120,000 clones are present, 90% being singletons, with the ten largest covering just under 0.35%. Sequenced here: CD4+ T cells from blood, sampled before the transplant. Source of these receptors: a human donor who received a combined kidney and bone marrow transplant.

V and J are TRBV5-1 and TRBJ2-2; 9 positions match TRBD1. The V gene's germline CDR1 is SGHRS and CDR2 YFSETQ. The CDR3 runs 16 residues. Trimming took 4 bases from V and 4 from J; bases not matched to a gene: 8. The CDR3 loop reads CASSLTGGVGTGELFF. The CDR3 DNA reads TGCGCCAGCAGCCTTACAGGGGGCGTTGGCACCGGGGAGCTGTTTTTT.

This rearrangement joins TRBV5-1 to TRBJ2-3; D is perhaps TRBD2 (5 bases). This CDR3 has 14 residues. The germline V gene encodes CDR1 SGHRS and CDR2 YFSETQ. Trimming removed 0 bases at V and 3 bases at J, with 8 bases between. The CDR3 region is CASSLGGSTDTQYF. CDR3 sequence (DNA): TGCGCCAGCAGCTTGGGCGGGTCGACAGATACGCAGTATTTT.

The chain employs TRBV5-1 and TRBJ2-5; unclear D gene. The CDR3 has 14 amino acids. In germline, CDR1 is SGHRS, CDR2 YFSETQ. The V and J ends lost 7 bases and 2 bases respectively, with 15 bases between them. The CDR3 DNA is TGCGCCAGCTTCCCGGGTTGGCTACAAGAGACCCAGTACTTC. Residues: CASFPGWLQETQYF.

The chain employs TRBV5-1 and TRBJ2-7; possibly TRBD1 for D (6 bases). Germline V gives CDR1 SGHRS, CDR2 YFSETQ. V lost 5 bases and J lost 2, with 11 bases in between. The CDR3 loop spans 13 amino acids. CDR3 sequence reads: CASSDRPTYEQYF. The CDR3 region has the DNA TGCGCCAGCAGTGACAGGCCCACCTACGAGCAGTACTTC.

Details on this clone: Other DNA sequences in this specimen translate into the identical CDR3. The chain has TRBV5-1 and TRBJ1-1; the D is unclear. The germline V gene encodes CDR1 SGHRS and CDR2 YFSETQ. There are 15 residues in the CDR3. V dropped 0 bases and J dropped 1 base, with 10 bases sitting between them. The CDR3 DNA reads as TGCGCCAGCAGCTTGGGTCAGGCCCCGAACACTGAAGCTTTCTTT. It encodes CASSLGQAPNTEAFF.

The rearrangement links TRBV18 to TRBJ2-3, with D possibly being TRBD1 (6 bases). Germline V CDR1 and CDR2: KGHSH, LQKENI. The CDR3 covers 13 residues. V was shortened by 4 bases and J by 3 bases, with 8 bases between the two germline ends. In nucleotides, the CDR3 is TGTGCCAGCTCACACAGGGCGACAGATACGCAGTATTTT. The encoded protein is CASSHRATDTQYF.

The rearrangement links TRBV18 to TRBJ1-5; D unclear. The germline V gene encodes CDR1 KGHSH and CDR2 LQKENI. This CDR3 has 15 residues. V dropped 6 bases and J dropped 3 bases, with 15 bases sitting between them. Here the CDR3 reads CASSPDALDNQPQHF. Written as DNA, the CDR3 is TGTGCCAGCTCGCCCGACGCGCTAGACAATCAGCCCCAGCATTTT. Combining the CDR3 with reference TRBV18 and TRBJ1-5 gives the whole variable domain NAGVMQNPRHLVRRRGQEARLRCSPMKGHSHVYWYRQLPEEGLKFMVYLQKENIIDESGMPKERFSAEFPKEGPSILRIQQVVRGDSAAYFCASSPDALDNQPQHFGDGTRLSIL.

The gene calls are TRBV18 and TRBJ1-1; 7 nucleotides align to TRBD1. Trimming removed 3 bases from V and 6 bases from J; junction bases left unmatched: 10. CDR3 length: 15 residues. Looked up from germline, CDR1 is KGHSH and CDR2 is LQKENI. CDR3 nucleotide sequence: TGTGCCAGCTCACCCCGGCAGGGGGATTTCGCTGAAGCTTTCTTT. Its translation: CASSPRQGDFAEAFF. Using reference TRBV18 and TRBJ1-1 for the parts outside the CDR3, the full variable domain is NAGVMQNPRHLVRRRGQEARLRCSPMKGHSHVYWYRQLPEEGLKFMVYLQKENIIDESGMPKERFSAEFPKEGPSILRIQQVVRGDSAAYFCASSPRQGDFAEAFFGQGTRLTVV.

The chain joins TRBV5-1 to TRBJ2-7; TRBD2 is a possible D gene (7 bases). This CDR3 has 17 amino acids. Trimming took off 0 bases at V and 2 bases at J, with 18 bases between the two ends. Germline V lookup: CDR1 SGHRS, CDR2 YFSETQ. The CDR3 is CASSLAVRGRGAYEQYF. The DNA for the CDR3 is TGCGCCAGCAGCTTGGCCGTCAGGGGACGGGGGGCCTACGAGCAGTACTTC. The full variable domain, its missing parts supplied by reference TRBV5-1 and TRBJ2-7, is KAGVTQTPRYLIKTRGQQVTLSCSPISGHRSVSWYQQTPGQGLQFLFEYFSETQRNKGNFPGRFSGRQFSNSRSEMNVSTLELGDSALYLCASSLAVRGRGAYEQYFGPGTRLTVT.

The rearrangement uses TRBV5-4 and TRBJ2-2; D possibly corresponds to TRBD2 (5 bases). Trimming shortened V by 4 bases and J by 5 bases, and 24 bases separated the two germline ends. CDR1 and CDR2 (germline): SGHNT, YYREEE (reference sequence). This CDR3 is 18 amino acids long. The DNA of the CDR3 is TGTGCCAGCAGCAGAACAAAGACGAGCCCTCCGGGGACCGGGGAGCTGTTTTTT. Its protein product is CASSRTKTSPPGTGELFF.

The chain links TRBV5-4 to TRBJ2-7, with D perhaps matching TRBD1 (5 bases). The germline gives CDR1 SGHNT, CDR2 YYREEE (reference sequence). The CDR3 totals 13 residues. The germline V and J ends were trimmed by 4 bases and 2 bases, with 10 bases remaining between them. The chain's CDR3 is CASSTGSPYEQYF. The CDR3, as DNA: TGTGCCAGCAGCACAGGTAGCCCCTACGAGCAGTACTTC.

The rearrangement links TRBV7-9 to TRBJ2-5; 9 nucleotides match TRBD1. The CDR3 sequence is 15 residues long. Trimming at V came to 1 base and at J to 5 bases, leaving 5 bases not matched to a gene. Germline V gene lookup returns CDR1 SEHNR and CDR2 FQNEAQ (reference sequence). This CDR3 is CASSLGQGDRETQYF. The CDR3 DNA is TGTGCCAGCAGCTTAGGACAGGGGGACAGGGAGACCCAGTACTTC.

The chain joins TRBV10-3 to TRBJ2-7; TRBD1 matches at 8 bases. Per the germline V gene, CDR1 is ENHRY and CDR2 is SYGVKD. This CDR3 region has 15 residues. V trimming: 9 bases; J trimming: 2 bases; junction bases outside the gene matches: 12. The CDR3 here is CAMSESGTGAYEQYF. CDR3 DNA: TGTGCCATGTCGGAGTCCGGGACAGGTGCCTACGAGCAGTACTTC.

This clone was picked up a small number of times. The rearrangement uses TRBV7-9 and TRBJ2-5; 7 nucleotides agree with TRBD1. CDR3 size: 15 residues. Germline V gives CDR1 SEHNR, CDR2 FQNEAQ (reference sequence). Trimming at V came to 3 bases and at J to 7 bases, leaving 11 bases not matched to a gene. The CDR3 loop reads CASSFGTVTIGTQYF. CDR3 in DNA: TGTGCCAGCAGCTTTGGGACAGTAACGATCGGGACCCAGTACTTC.

V and J are TRBV5-1 and TRBJ2-5; D unclear. The CDR3 extends over 15 amino acids. Germline CDR1 is SGHRS and CDR2 is YFSETQ. Trimming shortened V by 4 bases and J by 1 base, and 14 bases separated the two germline ends. CDR3: CASSPTPLIQETQYF. CDR3 DNA: TGCGCCAGCAGCCCTACTCCACTGATCCAAGAGACCCAGTACTTC.

The chain is built from TRBV7-6 and TRBJ2-5, with a weak D call TRBD1 (5 bases). The CDR3 runs to 14 residues. Per the germline V gene, CDR1 is SGHVS and CDR2 is FNYEAQ. Trimming cost V 4 bases and J 4 bases, with 13 bases left between them. CDR3 in amino acids: CASSSRPGRETQYF. CDR3 bases: TGTGCCAGCAGCTCTCGTCCAGGGCGAGAGACCCAGTACTTC. The full variable domain, in which reference TRBV7-6 and TRBJ2-5 provide the parts outside the CDR3, is GAGVSQSPRYKVTKRGQDVALRCDPISGHVSLYWYRQALGQGPEFLTYFNYEAQQDKSGLPNDRFSAERPEGSISTLTIQRTEQRDSAMYRCASSSRPGRETQYFGPGTRLLVL.

V usage is TRBV19 and J usage is TRBJ1-2, with D possibly TRBD1 on 6 matching bases. Trimming removed 7 bases at V and 5 bases at J, with 11 bases between. The CDR3 has 12 amino acids. Germline CDR1 reads LNHDA; CDR2 reads SQIVND (reference sequence). The CDR3 nucleotides are TGTGCCAGTACCCCGCAGGGGTATGGCTACACCTTC. Amino acid sequence: CASTPQGYGYTF.

The rearrangement joins TRBV4-2 to TRBJ2-5; the match to TRBD2 covers 9 bases. CDR3 length: 15 amino acids. J gave up 5 bases and V 1 base, and 5 bases lay outside the gene matches. Germline V gene data show CDR1 as LGHNA and CDR2 as YNFKEQ. The CDR3 protein is CASSQVLAGSETQYF. The CDR3 DNA follows: TGTGCCAGCAGCCAAGTCCTAGCGGGGAGCGAGACCCAGTACTTC.

The CDR3 spells CASSLAGDTYEQYF. CDR3 in DNA: TGTGCCAGCAGCTTAGCGGGGGATACCTACGAGCAGTACTTC. The chain carries TRBV11-3 and TRBJ2-7; tentatively, D is TRBD2 (6 bases). This CDR3 has 14 residues. Germline V lookup: CDR1 SGHNT, CDR2 YENEEA. V was trimmed by 1 base and J by 2 bases, leaving 9 bases between them.

The rearrangement joins TRBV5-6 to TRBJ1-6, with D tentatively TRBD1 (5 bases). This CDR3 has 15 residues. Germline assignment: CDR1 SGHDT and CDR2 YYEEEE. V was pared by 0 bases and J by 7 bases, with 11 bases between. The CDR3 nucleotides are TGTGCCAGCAGCTTGGGACCTGGGGGGAATTCACCCCTCCACTTT. Translating gives CASSLGPGGNSPLHF. The complete variable domain, with remaining parts taken from reference TRBV5-6 and TRBJ1-6, reads DAGVTQSPTHLIKTRGQQVTLRCSPKSGHDTVSWYQQALGQGPQFIFQYYEEEERQRGNFPDRFSGHQFPNYSSELNVNALLLGDSALYLCASSLGPGGNSPLHFGNGTRLTVT.